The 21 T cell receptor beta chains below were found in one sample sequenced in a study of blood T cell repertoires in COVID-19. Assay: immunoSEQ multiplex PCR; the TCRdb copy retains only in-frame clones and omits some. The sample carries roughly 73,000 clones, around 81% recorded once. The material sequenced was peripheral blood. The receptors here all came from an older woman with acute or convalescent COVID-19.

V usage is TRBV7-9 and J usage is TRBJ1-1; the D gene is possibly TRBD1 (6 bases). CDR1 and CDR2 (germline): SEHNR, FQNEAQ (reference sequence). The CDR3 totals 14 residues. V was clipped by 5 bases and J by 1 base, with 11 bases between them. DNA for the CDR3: TGTGCCAGCAGCCCGGGACATACGAACACTGAAGCTTTCTTT. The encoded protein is CASSPGHTNTEAFF.

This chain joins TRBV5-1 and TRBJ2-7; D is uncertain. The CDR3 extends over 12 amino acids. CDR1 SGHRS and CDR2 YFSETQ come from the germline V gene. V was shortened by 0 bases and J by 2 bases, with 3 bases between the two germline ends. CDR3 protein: CASSLDTYEQYF. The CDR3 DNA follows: TGCGCCAGCAGCTTGGATACCTACGAGCAGTACTTC.

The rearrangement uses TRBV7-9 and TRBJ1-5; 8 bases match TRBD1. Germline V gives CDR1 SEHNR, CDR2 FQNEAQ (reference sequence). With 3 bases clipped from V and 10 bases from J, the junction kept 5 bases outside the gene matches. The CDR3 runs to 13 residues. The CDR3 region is CASSLTGVAPQHF. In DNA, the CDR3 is TGTGCCAGCAGCTTGACAGGGGTTGCCCCCCAGCATTTT.

The CDR3 protein is CASSKQPEIGTEAFF. The CDR3 nucleotides are TGTGCCAGCAGCAAACAACCGGAGATCGGCACTGAAGCTTTCTTT. The chain joins TRBV6-5 to TRBJ1-1; D not resolved. Deletions cut 6 bases from V and 4 bases from J, with 18 bases between. Germline V gives CDR1 MNHEY, CDR2 SVGAGI. There are 15 residues in the CDR3.

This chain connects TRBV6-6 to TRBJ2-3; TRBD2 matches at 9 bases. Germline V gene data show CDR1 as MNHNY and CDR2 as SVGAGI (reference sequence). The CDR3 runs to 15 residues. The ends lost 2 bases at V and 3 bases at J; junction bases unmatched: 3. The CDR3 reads CASSYRLAGTDTQYF. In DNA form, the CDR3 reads TGTGCCAGCAGTTACAGGCTAGCGGGAACAGATACGCAGTATTTT.

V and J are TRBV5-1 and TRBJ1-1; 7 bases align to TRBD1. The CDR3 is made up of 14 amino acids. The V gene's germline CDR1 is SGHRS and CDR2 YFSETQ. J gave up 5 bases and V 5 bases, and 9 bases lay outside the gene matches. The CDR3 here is CASRSGTVGTEAFF. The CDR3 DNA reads TGCGCCAGCAGGTCCGGGACAGTGGGGACTGAAGCTTTCTTT.

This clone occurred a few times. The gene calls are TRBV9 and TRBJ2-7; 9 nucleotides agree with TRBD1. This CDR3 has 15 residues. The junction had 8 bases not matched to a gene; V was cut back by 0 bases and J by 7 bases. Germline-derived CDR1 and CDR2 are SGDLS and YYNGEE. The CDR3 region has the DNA TGTGCCAGCAGCGTAGAAAACAGGGGGCGCGGGGAGCAGTACTTC. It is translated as CASSVENRGRGEQYF.

CDR3 region: CASSQRTGPGNTIYF. For the CDR3, the DNA is TGCGCCAGCAGCCAGAGGACAGGGCCTGGAAACACCATATATTTT. This chain joins TRBV4-1 and TRBJ1-3; 8 nucleotides line up with TRBD1. The length of the CDR3 is 15 residues. Germline CDR1 and CDR2: MGHRA and YSYEKL. The V gene end was trimmed by 3 bases and the J gene end by 2 bases; junction bases not matched to a gene: 3.

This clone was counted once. The CDR3 here is CASSLGLTSGRTETQYF. CDR3 nucleotide sequence: TGTGCCAGCAGCTTAGGGTTAACTAGCGGGAGAACGGAGACCCAGTACTTC. The J gene is TRBJ2-5, the V gene TRBV7-2, with TRBD2 matching 11 bases. In germline, CDR1 is SGHTA, CDR2 FQGNSA. The CDR3 runs to 17 residues. Germline trimming cut 1 base from V and 5 bases from J; bases unmatched to any gene: 9.

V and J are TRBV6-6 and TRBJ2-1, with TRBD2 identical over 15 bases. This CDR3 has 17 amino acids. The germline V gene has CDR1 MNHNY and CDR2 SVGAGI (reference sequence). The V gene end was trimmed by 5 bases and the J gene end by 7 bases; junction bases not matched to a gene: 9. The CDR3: CASSPGLAGGPRNEQFF. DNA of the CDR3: TGTGCCAGCAGTCCCGGACTAGCGGGAGGGCCCCGAAATGAGCAGTTCTTC.

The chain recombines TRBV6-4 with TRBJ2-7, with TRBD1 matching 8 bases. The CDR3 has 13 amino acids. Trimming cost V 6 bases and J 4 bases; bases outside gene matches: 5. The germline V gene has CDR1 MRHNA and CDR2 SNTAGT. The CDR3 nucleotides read TGTGCCAGCAGCGTGAACAGGGGGTACGAGCAGTACTTC. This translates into CASSVNRGYEQYF.

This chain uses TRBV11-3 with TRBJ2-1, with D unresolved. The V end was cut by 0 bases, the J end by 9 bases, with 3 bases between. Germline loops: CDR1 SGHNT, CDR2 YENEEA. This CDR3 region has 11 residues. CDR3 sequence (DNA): TGTGCCAGCAGCTTAGATCTTGAGCAGTTCTTC. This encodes CASSLDLEQFF.

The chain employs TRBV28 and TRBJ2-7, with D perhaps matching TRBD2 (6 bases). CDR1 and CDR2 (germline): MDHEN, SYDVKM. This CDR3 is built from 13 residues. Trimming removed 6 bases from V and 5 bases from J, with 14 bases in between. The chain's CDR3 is CASSPPRGNEQYF. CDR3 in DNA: TGTGCCAGCAGCCCCCCGCGGGGAAACGAGCAGTACTTC.

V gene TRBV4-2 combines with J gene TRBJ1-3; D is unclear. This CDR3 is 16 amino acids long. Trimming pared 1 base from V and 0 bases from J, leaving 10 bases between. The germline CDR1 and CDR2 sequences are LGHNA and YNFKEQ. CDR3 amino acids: CASSQAAESSGNTIYF. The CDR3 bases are TGTGCCAGCAGCCAAGCGGCGGAGAGCTCTGGAAACACCATATATTTT.

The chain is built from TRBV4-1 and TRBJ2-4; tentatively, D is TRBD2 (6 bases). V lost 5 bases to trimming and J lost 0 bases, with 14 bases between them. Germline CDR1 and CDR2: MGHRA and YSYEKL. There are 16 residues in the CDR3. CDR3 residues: CASSSTGALAKNIQYF. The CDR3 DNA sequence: TGCGCCAGCAGCTCCACGGGAGCCCTAGCCAAAAACATTCAGTACTTC.

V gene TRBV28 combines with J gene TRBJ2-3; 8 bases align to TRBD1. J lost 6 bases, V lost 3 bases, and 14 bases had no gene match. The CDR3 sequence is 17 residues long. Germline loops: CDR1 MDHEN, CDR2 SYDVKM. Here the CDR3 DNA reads TGTGCCAGCAGTTTGATCCGCAGGGGGCGAGTGTTGGATACGCAGTATTTT. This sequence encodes CASSLIRRGRVLDTQYF. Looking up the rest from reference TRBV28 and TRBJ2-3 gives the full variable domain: DVKVTQSSRYLVKRTGEKVFLECVQDMDHENMFWYRQDPGLGLRLIYFSYDVKMKEKGDIPEGYSVSREKKERFSLILESASTNQTSMYLCASSLIRRGRVLDTQYFGPGTRLTVL.

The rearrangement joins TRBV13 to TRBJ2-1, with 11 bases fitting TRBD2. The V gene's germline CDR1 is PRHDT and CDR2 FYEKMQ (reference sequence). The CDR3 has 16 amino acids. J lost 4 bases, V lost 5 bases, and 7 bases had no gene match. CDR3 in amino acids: CASSPRTSGLYNEQFF. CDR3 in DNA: TGTGCCAGCAGCCCCAGGACTAGCGGGCTTTACAATGAGCAGTTCTTC.

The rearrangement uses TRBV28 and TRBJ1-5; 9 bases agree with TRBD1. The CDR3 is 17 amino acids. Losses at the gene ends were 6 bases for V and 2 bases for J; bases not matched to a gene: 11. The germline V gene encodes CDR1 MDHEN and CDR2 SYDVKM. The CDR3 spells CASSPGTGRSGNQPQHF. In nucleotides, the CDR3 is TGTGCCAGCAGCCCCGGGACAGGGCGGTCGGGCAATCAGCCCCAGCATTTT. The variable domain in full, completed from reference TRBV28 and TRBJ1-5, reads DVKVTQSSRYLVKRTGEKVFLECVQDMDHENMFWYRQDPGLGLRLIYFSYDVKMKEKGDIPEGYSVSREKKERFSLILESASTNQTSMYLCASSPGTGRSGNQPQHFGDGTRLSIL.

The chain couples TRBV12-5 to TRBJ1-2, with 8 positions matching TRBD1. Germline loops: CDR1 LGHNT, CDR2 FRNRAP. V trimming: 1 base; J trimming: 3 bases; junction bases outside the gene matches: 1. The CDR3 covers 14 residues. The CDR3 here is CASGLEQGDYGYTF. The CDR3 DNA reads TGTGCTAGTGGTTTGGAACAGGGGGACTATGGCTACACCTTC. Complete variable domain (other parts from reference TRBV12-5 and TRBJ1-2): DARVTQTPRHKVTEMGQEVTMRCQPILGHNTVFWYRQTMMQGLELLAYFRNRAPLDDSGMPKDRFSAEMPDATLATLKIQPSEPRDSAVYFCASGLEQGDYGYTFGSGTRLTVV.

The CDR3 protein is CASSPGTGERGSNQPQHF. The CDR3 bases are TGTGCCAGCAGCCCCGGGACAGGGGAAAGGGGGAGCAATCAGCCCCAGCATTTT. The chain uses TRBV9 and TRBJ1-5, with 10 bases lining up with TRBD1. The germline gives CDR1 SGDLS, CDR2 YYNGEE. This CDR3 is built from 18 residues. V gave up 4 bases and J gave up 1 base; unmatched junction bases: 11.

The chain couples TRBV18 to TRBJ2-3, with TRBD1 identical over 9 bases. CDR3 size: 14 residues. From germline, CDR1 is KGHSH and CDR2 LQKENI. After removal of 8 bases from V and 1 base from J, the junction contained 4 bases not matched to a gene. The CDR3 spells CASAQGAGTDTQYF. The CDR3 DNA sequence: TGTGCCAGCGCACAGGGGGCAGGCACAGATACGCAGTATTTT.